A single sample is the source of the 29 T cell receptor beta chains below, sequenced in a study of response to subunit inactivated influenza vaccine. Each CDR3 protein gets one entry after TCRdb re-called the RT-PCR reads with MiXCR. This table holds about 190,000 distinct CDR3 sequences, 14% found once. Specimen: CD8+ T cells sorted from PBMCs, collected around 5 days after vaccination. The receptors derive from a man between 45 and 60 years old who received an inactivated influenza vaccine.

The CDR3 DNA reads TGTGCCAGCAGCTTCCCCAGGGGACAAGAGACCCAGTACTTC. It encodes CASSFPRGQETQYF. V gene TRBV7-9 combines with J gene TRBJ2-5, with TRBD1 as a possible D gene (6 bases). Germline V lookup: CDR1 SEHNR, CDR2 FQNEAQ (reference sequence). CDR3 size: 14 residues. The V end was cut by 3 bases, the J end by 2 bases, with 10 bases between.

The V gene is TRBV27, the J gene TRBJ2-7; no clear D. V lost 6 bases and J 0 bases, leaving 12 bases between the germline ends. The germline CDR1 and CDR2 sequences are MNHEY and SMNVEV (reference sequence). The CDR3 loop spans 14 amino acids. CDR3 nucleotides: TGTGCCAGCAGGGTTATAAGGAGCTCCTACGAGCAGTACTTC. It encodes CASRVIRSSYEQYF.

This clonotype was counted ten times or more. The V call is TRBV29-1, the J call TRBJ2-1; TRBD2 is a possible D gene (6 bases). Germline values: CDR1 SQVTM, CDR2 ANQGSEA. V lost 2 bases and J lost 10, with 15 bases in between. The CDR3 length is 13 residues. CDR3 region: CSVERDRAGEQFF. The CDR3 DNA sequence: TGCAGCGTTGAAAGGGATAGAGCGGGCGAGCAGTTCTTC.

There are a few counts of this clonotype. V gene TRBV7-8 combines with J gene TRBJ2-5; the D is unclear. Looked up from germline, CDR1 is SGHVS and CDR2 is FQNEAQ. The CDR3 extends over 14 amino acids. Trimming took off 4 bases at V and 2 bases at J, with 11 bases between the two ends. CDR3 sequence: CASSSRLTQETQYF. CDR3 nucleotides: TGTGCCAGCAGCTCTAGGTTGACACAAGAGACCCAGTACTTC.

This clonotype was observed a few times. This chain uses TRBV30 with TRBJ2-2, with 7 positions matching TRBD1. This CDR3 comprises 13 residues. Germline values: CDR1 GTSNPN, CDR2 SVGIG (reference sequence). V trimming: 2 bases; J trimming: 7 bases; junction bases outside the gene matches: 4. The CDR3: CAWSSAGGGELFF. As DNA, the CDR3 is TGTGCCTGGAGTTCGGCAGGGGGCGGGGAGCTGTTTTTT.

With regard to this clonotype: This clone may be a read error of a much larger clone one base away. This chain links TRBV24-1 with TRBJ2-2; tentative D call: TRBD2 (6 bases). V lost 7 bases to trimming and J lost 6 bases, with 8 bases between them. CDR1 KGHDR and CDR2 SFDVKD come from the germline V gene. The CDR3 sequence is 12 residues long. The CDR3 sequence: CATSPGAGELFF. As DNA, the CDR3 is TGTGCCACCAGCCCGGGGGCCGGGGAGCTGTTTTTT.

The V gene is TRBV12-3 or TRBV12-4, the J gene TRBJ2-2, with 10 bases identical to TRBD1. The CDR3 length is 13 residues. With 7 bases clipped from V and 8 bases from J, the junction kept 4 bases outside the gene matches. CDR3 in amino acids: CASKGTGVGELFF. The DNA for the CDR3 is TGTGCCAGCAAAGGGACAGGGGTTGGGGAGCTGTTTTTT.

This clonotype appeared a few times. The rearrangement links TRBV3-1 to TRBJ2-1, with 8 bases lining up with TRBD1. Germline V lookup: CDR1 LGHDT, CDR2 YNNKEL (reference sequence). V lost 10 bases, J lost 7 bases, and 3 bases stayed unmatched. This CDR3 has 11 amino acids. Here the CDR3 reads CATHRGNEQFF. The CDR3 region has the DNA TGTGCCACACACAGGGGGAATGAGCAGTTCTTC.

This CDR3 reads CASSEGGGNYGYTF. The CDR3 DNA is TGTGCCAGCAGTGAAGGAGGGGGTAACTATGGCTACACCTTC. The rearrangement links TRBV2 to TRBJ1-2, with a possible D match to TRBD1 (6 bases). The CDR3 totals 14 residues. V lost 1 base and J 1 base, leaving 7 bases between the germline ends. Germline assignment: CDR1 SNHLY and CDR2 FYNNEI.

The genes are TRBV16 and TRBJ2-7; D call uncertain. Germline loops: CDR1 KGHSY, CDR2 FQNENV. The CDR3 consists of 14 residues. Trimming left V 0 bases short and J 2 bases short, with 8 bases between. The CDR3 region has the DNA TGTGCCAGCAGCCAATCGTTACGGACCTACGAGCAGTACTTC. Translating it yields CASSQSLRTYEQYF.

This chain links TRBV2 with TRBJ2-3; D remains unclear. The CDR3 runs 15 residues. The germline V and J ends were trimmed by 4 bases and 2 bases, with 13 bases remaining between them. The V gene's germline CDR1 is SNHLY and CDR2 FYNNEI. This CDR3 reads CASSVWLGDTDTQYF. The CDR3 nucleotides read TGTGCCAGCAGTGTTTGGCTTGGGGACACAGATACGCAGTATTTT. Full variable domain (rest looked up from reference TRBV2 and TRBJ2-3): EPEVTQTPSHQVTQMGQEVILRCVPISNHLYFYWYRQILGQKVEFLVSFYNNEISEKSEIFDDQFSVERPDGSNFTLKIRSTKLEDSAMYFCASSVWLGDTDTQYFGPGTRLTVL.

There are many counts of this clonotype. The chain links TRBV24-1 to TRBJ2-1; tentative D call: TRBD1 (6 bases). CDR3 length: 13 amino acids. The germline V and J ends were trimmed by 4 bases and 3 bases, with 6 bases remaining between them. The germline CDR1 and CDR2 sequences are KGHDR and SFDVKD. CDR3 nucleotide sequence: TGTGCCACCAGTGACAGGGGCTACAATGAGCAGTTCTTC. Protein: CATSDRGYNEQFF.

This clonotype was picked up many times. The chain couples TRBV4-2 to TRBJ2-7, with D tentatively TRBD2 (5 bases). V lost 0 bases and J 7 bases, leaving 16 bases between the germline ends. The CDR3 loop spans 15 amino acids. Per germline, CDR1 LGHNA and CDR2 YNFKEQ. CDR3 sequence reads: CASSQDIGAVGEQYF. CDR3 DNA: TGTGCCAGCAGCCAAGATATCGGAGCGGTGGGTGAGCAGTACTTC.

This clonotype was detected many times. The chain joins TRBV11-2 to TRBJ2-1; D remains unclear. The CDR3 sequence is 12 residues long. Deletions cut 1 base from V and 8 bases from J, with 6 bases between. The germline CDR1 and CDR2 sequences are SGHAT and FQNNGV. CDR3 protein: CASSLGVYEQFF. CDR3 DNA: TGTGCCAGCAGCTTAGGGGTATATGAGCAGTTCTTC. Full variable domain (outside the CDR3, taken from reference TRBV11-2 and TRBJ2-1): EAGVAQSPRYKIIEKRQSVAFWCNPISGHATLYWYQQILGQGPKLLIQFQNNGVVDDSQLPKDRFSAERLKGVDSTLKIQPAKLEDSAVYLCASSLGVYEQFFGPGTRLTVL.

In this sample, this clonotype turned up a few times. The V gene is TRBV28, the J gene TRBJ2-2; 9 bases line up with TRBD1. The V and J ends lost 6 bases and 6 bases, in that order; junction bases with no gene match: 14. Germline CDR1 reads MDHEN; CDR2 reads SYDVKM. The CDR3 sequence is 17 residues long. CDR3 sequence: CASRTGQGKVVPGELFF. CDR3 sequence (DNA): TGTGCCAGCAGAACGGGACAGGGCAAGGTAGTTCCCGGGGAGCTGTTTTTT. Looking up the rest from reference TRBV28 and TRBJ2-2 gives the full variable domain: DVKVTQSSRYLVKRTGEKVFLECVQDMDHENMFWYRQDPGLGLRLIYFSYDVKMKEKGDIPEGYSVSREKKERFSLILESASTNQTSMYLCASRTGQGKVVPGELFFGEGSRLTVL.

In this sample, this clonotype turned up many times. The chain joins TRBV9 to TRBJ1-1; no firm D call. Germline loops: CDR1 SGDLS, CDR2 YYNGEE. The CDR3 has 13 amino acids. The V end was cut by 3 bases, the J end by 4 bases, with 10 bases between. The CDR3 bases are TGTGCCAGCAGCGCCCCCCCAACCACTGAAGCTTTCTTT. Its protein product is CASSAPPTTEAFF.

Ten or more counts support this clonotype. The V gene is TRBV15, the J gene TRBJ2-1; 9 bases match TRBD1. The CDR3 loop spans 13 amino acids. Germline assignment: CDR1 LNHNV and CDR2 YYDKDF (reference sequence). Germline trimming cut 9 bases from V and 4 bases from J; bases unmatched to any gene: 4. The CDR3 DNA is TGTGCCACGGGGACAGGGAGGTACAATGAGCAGTTCTTC. Its protein is CATGTGRYNEQFF.

This clonotype was observed a handful of times. V usage is TRBV5-1 and J usage is TRBJ2-1, with 10 bases aligning to TRBD2. The junction had 13 bases not matched to a gene; V was cut back by 4 bases and J by 6 bases. Germline V CDR1 and CDR2: SGHRS, YFSETQ. This CDR3 has 17 residues. CDR3 protein: CASSPTLMSGGGNEQFF. CDR3 coding DNA: TGCGCCAGCAGCCCCACCTTAATGAGCGGGGGGGGCAATGAGCAGTTCTTC.

This CDR3 reads CASSSTDRNEQYF. The CDR3 nucleotides are TGTGCCAGCAGCTCTACGGACAGGAACGAGCAGTACTTC. The chain uses TRBV11-2 and TRBJ2-7; 7 nucleotides match TRBD1. The V gene's germline CDR1 is SGHAT and CDR2 FQNNGV. CDR3 length equals 13 residues. The trim removed 4 bases at V and 5 bases at J, leaving 5 bases unmatched.

The chain carries TRBV19 and TRBJ2-1; 7 bases map to TRBD1. The V and J ends lost 3 bases and 3 bases, in that order; junction bases with no gene match: 2. Germline V CDR1 and CDR2: LNHDA, SQIVND (reference sequence). The CDR3 totals 14 residues. The CDR3 is CASSMTGFYNEQFF. The CDR3 coding sequence is TGTGCCAGTAGTATGACAGGGTTCTACAATGAGCAGTTCTTC. The full variable domain, in which reference TRBV19 and TRBJ2-1 provide the parts outside the CDR3, is DGGITQSPKYLFRKEGQNVTLSCEQNLNHDAMYWYRQDPGQGLRLIYYSQIVNDFQKGDIAEGYSVSREKKESFPLTVTSAQKNPTAFYLCASSMTGFYNEQFFGPGTRLTVL.

This clonotype was seen more than once but under ten times. The genes are TRBV6-2 or TRBV6-3 and TRBJ2-7; weak D call: TRBD2 (6 bases). Trimming removed 1 base at V and 0 bases at J, with 13 bases between. The CDR3 has 16 amino acids. CDR1 is MNHEY and CDR2 is SVGEGT in the germline V gene. Written as DNA, the CDR3 is TGTGCCAGCAGTTACTGGAGACAGACTAGCTCCTACGAGCAGTACTTC. Protein: CASSYWRQTSSYEQYF.

This clonotype was recorded a few times. The rearrangement joins TRBV6-2 or TRBV6-3 to TRBJ2-4; maybe TRBD1 (5 bases). This CDR3 is 16 amino acids long. Looked up from germline, CDR1 is MNHEY and CDR2 is SVGEGT. V was shortened by 2 bases and J by 0 bases, with 11 bases between the two germline ends. CDR3 nucleotides: TGTGCCAGCAGTTACGACAGACCTTTAGCCAAAAACATTCAGTACTTC. This translates into CASSYDRPLAKNIQYF.

V gene TRBV10-3 combines with J gene TRBJ2-5; 9 bases map to TRBD2. Trimming removed 0 bases from V and 4 bases from J; junction bases left unmatched: 9. Germline values: CDR1 ENHRY, CDR2 SYGVKD. The CDR3 has 17 amino acids. CDR3 DNA: TGTGCCATCAGTGAGTCTGCGGGGGGGACCCTTTTAGAGACCCAGTACTTC. Amino acid sequence: CAISESAGGTLLETQYF.

This clonotype came up many times. This chain connects TRBV12-3 or TRBV12-4 to TRBJ2-5; weak D call: TRBD2 (5 bases). The ends were cut back, 3 bases at V and 5 bases at J, with 10 bases in the middle. The CDR3 extends over 13 amino acids. As DNA, the CDR3 is TGTGCCAGCAGTTTGTTGAGGGTGGAGACCCAGTACTTC. Amino acid sequence: CASSLLRVETQYF.

The chain employs TRBV28 and TRBJ2-2; a possible D gene is TRBD1 (6 bases). V lost 5 bases, J lost 7 bases, and 14 bases lay in between. Germline-derived CDR1 and CDR2 are MDHEN and SYDVKM. The CDR3 consists of 14 residues. The CDR3 loop reads CASSLWTEHGELFF. CDR3 nucleotide sequence: TGTGCCAGCAGTCTCTGGACAGAACACGGGGAGCTGTTTTTT.

Here the CDR3 DNA reads TGTGCCAGCAGCGTAGAGGGACAGCTGAATCAGCCCCAGCATTTT. The encoded protein is CASSVEGQLNQPQHF. The chain couples TRBV9 to TRBJ1-5; 7 bases map to TRBD1. This CDR3 is 15 amino acids long. Germline loops: CDR1 SGDLS, CDR2 YYNGEE. The trim removed 0 bases at V and 4 bases at J, leaving 4 bases unmatched.

This clonotype appeared a few times. The chain employs TRBV10-1 and TRBJ2-2; a weak D match, TRBD1 (6 bases). The CDR3 length is 15 residues. The V end was cut by 6 bases, the J end by 1 base, with 12 bases between. In germline, CDR1 is WNHNN, CDR2 SYGVQD (reference sequence). In DNA form, the CDR3 reads TGCGCCAGCAGACCACAGACAGGGAACACCGGGGAGCTGTTTTTT. It is translated as CASRPQTGNTGELFF.

This clonotype was seen a single time. This rearrangement joins TRBV11-2 to TRBJ2-1; D is ambiguous. The V gene lost 5 bases and the J gene lost 1 base, with 15 bases spanning the gap. Germline-derived CDR1 and CDR2 are SGHAT and FQNNGV. CDR3 length: 16 amino acids. This CDR3 is CASSGAPGGSYNEQFF. DNA for the CDR3: TGTGCCAGCAGCGGTGCCCCGGGTGGGTCCTACAATGAGCAGTTCTTC.

The J gene is TRBJ2-7, the V gene TRBV10-3; the match to TRBD1 covers 11 bases. Germline V gene data show CDR1 as ENHRY and CDR2 as SYGVKD. CDR3 size: 13 residues. The V and J ends lost 10 bases and 5 bases, in that order; junction bases with no gene match: 7. In DNA, the CDR3 is TGTGCCACCCGGACAGGGGGCCTCGACGAGCAGTACTTC. It codes for CATRTGGLDEQYF.